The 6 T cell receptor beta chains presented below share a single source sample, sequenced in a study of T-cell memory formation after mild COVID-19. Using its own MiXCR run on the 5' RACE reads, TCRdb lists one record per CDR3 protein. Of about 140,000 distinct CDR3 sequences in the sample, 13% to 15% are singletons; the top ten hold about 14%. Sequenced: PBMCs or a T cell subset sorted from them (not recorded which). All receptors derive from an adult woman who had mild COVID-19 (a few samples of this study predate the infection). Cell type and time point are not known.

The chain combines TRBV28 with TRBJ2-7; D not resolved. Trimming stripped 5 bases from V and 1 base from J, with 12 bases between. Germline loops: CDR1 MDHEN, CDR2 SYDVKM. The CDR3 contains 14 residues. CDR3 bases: TGTGCCAGCAGTGGCTGGACGGTTTCCTACGAGCAGTACTTC. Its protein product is CASSGWTVSYEQYF.

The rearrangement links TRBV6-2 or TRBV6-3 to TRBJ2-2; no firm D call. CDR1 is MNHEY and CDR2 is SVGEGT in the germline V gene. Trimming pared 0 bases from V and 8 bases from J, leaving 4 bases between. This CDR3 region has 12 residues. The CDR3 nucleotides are TGTGCCAGCAGTTACTCAACGGGGGAGCTGTTTTTT. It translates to CASSYSTGELFF.

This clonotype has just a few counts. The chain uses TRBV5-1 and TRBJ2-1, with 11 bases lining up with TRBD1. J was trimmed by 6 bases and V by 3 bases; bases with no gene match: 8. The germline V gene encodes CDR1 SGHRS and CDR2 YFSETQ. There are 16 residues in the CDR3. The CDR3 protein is CASSSAPGQGVNEQFF. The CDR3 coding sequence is TGCGCCAGCAGCTCCGCACCGGGACAGGGGGTCAATGAGCAGTTCTTC.

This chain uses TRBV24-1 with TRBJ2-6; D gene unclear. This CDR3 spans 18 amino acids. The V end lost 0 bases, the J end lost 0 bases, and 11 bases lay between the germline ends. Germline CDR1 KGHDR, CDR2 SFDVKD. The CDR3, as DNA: TGTGCCACCAGTGATTTGCAGGCAGGTGCCTCTGGGGCCAACGTCCTGACTTTC. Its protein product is CATSDLQAGASGANVLTF.

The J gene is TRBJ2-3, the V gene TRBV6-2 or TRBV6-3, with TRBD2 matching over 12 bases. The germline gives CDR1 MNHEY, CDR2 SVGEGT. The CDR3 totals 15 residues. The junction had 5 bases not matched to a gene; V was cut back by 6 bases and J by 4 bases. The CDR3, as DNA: TGTGCCAGCAGCTCTGGACTAGCGGGACCAGATACGCAGTATTTT. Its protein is CASSSGLAGPDTQYF.

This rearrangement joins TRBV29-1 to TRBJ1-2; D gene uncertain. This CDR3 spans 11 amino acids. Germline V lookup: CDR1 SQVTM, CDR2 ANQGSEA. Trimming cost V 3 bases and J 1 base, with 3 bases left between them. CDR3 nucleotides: TGCAGCGTTGACAGTAACTATGGCTACACCTTC. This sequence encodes CSVDSNYGYTF.